These 9 T cell receptor beta chains were sequenced from one sample in a study of beta chain features in type 1 diabetes. The antigens for these receptors are not known. General observations from the study: Type 1 diabetes patients had moderately but significantly shorter TCRB CDR3s in all four CD4+ subsets.

Every bit of the isolated RNA underwent reverse transcription, so sequencing read expressed TCRB transcripts. Sequencing was performed with immunoSEQ multiplex PCR; in TCRdb, only in-frame clones are kept and a portion is missing. Among roughly 730,000 clones listed, around an eighth were seen once. Sequences were obtained from naive CD4+ T cells from blood. These receptors were obtained from a man between 18 and 35 years old with type 1 diabetes.

The chain has TRBV9 and TRBJ1-1, with unresolved D. The germline V gene has CDR1 SGDLS and CDR2 YYNGEE. V lost 3 bases to trimming and J lost 5 bases, with 8 bases between them. The CDR3 has 12 residues. CDR3 protein: CASSARRTEAFF. For the CDR3, the DNA is TGTGCCAGCAGCGCTCGGCGGACTGAAGCTTTCTTT.

The chain links TRBV5-1 to TRBJ2-3; either TRBD1 or TRBD2 may fit D (5 bases each). In germline, CDR1 is SGHRS, CDR2 YFSETQ. The V and J ends lost 5 bases and 6 bases respectively, with 19 bases between them. CDR3 length equals 15 residues. The CDR3 region has the DNA TGCGCCAGCAGTCTTGGCCTAGGATGGGGGGATACGCAGTATTTT. Translating gives CASSLGLGWGDTQYF. The variable domain in full, completed from reference TRBV5-1 and TRBJ2-3, reads KAGVTQTPRYLIKTRGQQVTLSCSPISGHRSVSWYQQTPGQGLQFLFEYFSETQRNKGNFPGRFSGRQFSNSRSEMNVSTLELGDSALYLCASSLGLGWGDTQYFGPGTRLTVL.

The chain uses TRBV25-1 and TRBJ2-2; weak D call: TRBD1 (6 bases). Trimming left V 2 bases short and J 6 bases short, with 7 bases between. The CDR3 is made up of 13 amino acids. Per germline, CDR1 MGHDK and CDR2 SYGVNS. CDR3 sequence reads: CASSEGGPGELFF. CDR3 sequence (DNA): TGTGCCAGCAGTGAAGGGGGCCCCGGGGAGCTGTTTTTT.

The sample holds a few counts of this clone. The chain has TRBV19 and TRBJ1-2; the D gene is possibly TRBD1 (5 bases). V dropped 3 bases and J dropped 5 bases, with 10 bases sitting between them. The CDR3 runs 13 residues. Germline V gene lookup returns CDR1 LNHDA and CDR2 SQIVND (reference sequence). The CDR3 nucleotides read TGTGCCAGTAGTATCGGACACGCGTATGGCTACACCTTC. It is translated as CASSIGHAYGYTF.

The gene calls are TRBV7-9 and TRBJ2-7; 8 nucleotides line up with TRBD1. There are 15 residues in the CDR3. Losses at the gene ends were 5 bases for V and 7 bases for J; bases not matched to a gene: 13. CDR1 is SEHNR and CDR2 is FQNEAQ in the germline V gene (reference sequence). CDR3 bases: TGTGCCAGCAGCGACCCGGGACAGGTCTTAGGGGAGCAGTACTTC. Residues: CASSDPGQVLGEQYF.

This clone has only a few counts. The chain is built from TRBV15 and TRBJ2-7; TRBD2 is a possible D gene (6 bases). The CDR3 has 14 residues. V was shortened by 1 base and J by 5 bases, with 12 bases between the two germline ends. Germline V gene data show CDR1 as LNHNV and CDR2 as YYDKDF (reference sequence). The CDR3 nucleotides read TGTGCCACCAGCAGAGCTGGGGGGTCCCACGAGCAGTACTTC. Protein product: CATSRAGGSHEQYF.

V is TRBV11-2 and J is TRBJ2-3; 13 bases are a match to TRBD2. V was clipped by 6 bases and J by 4 bases; unmatched bases: 7. Germline V lookup: CDR1 SGHAT, CDR2 FQNNGV. This CDR3 is 16 amino acids long. The CDR3 reads CASRWTSGGASDTQYF. The CDR3 DNA sequence: TGTGCCAGCAGATGGACTAGCGGGGGAGCTTCAGATACGCAGTATTTT.

The chain is built from TRBV5-1 and TRBJ2-1; a possible D gene is TRBD1 (5 bases). The V end lost 0 bases, the J end lost 9 bases, and 10 bases lay between the germline ends. The germline V gene has CDR1 SGHRS and CDR2 YFSETQ. This CDR3 spans 13 amino acids. As DNA, the CDR3 is TGCGCCAGCAGCTTGGATGGGGCCGCTGAGCAGTTCTTC. The encoded protein is CASSLDGAAEQFF.

This clone was counted between two and nine times. The V gene is TRBV7-2, the J gene TRBJ2-5, with a possible D match to TRBD2 (5 bases). This CDR3 is 14 amino acids long. Germline V gene data show CDR1 as SGHTA and CDR2 as FQGNSA. V was cut by 2 bases and J by 0 bases, with 7 bases left in between. The DNA for the CDR3 is TGTGCCAGCAGCTTAAGGCGGGACCAAGAGACCCAGTACTTC. It specifies CASSLRRDQETQYF.